This passage covers 16 T cell receptor beta chains from one sample sequenced in a study of blood T cell repertoires in COVID-19. The protocol was immunoSEQ multiplex PCR, while the TCRdb copy is restricted to in-frame clones and leaves out a portion. The sample yields a few hundred thousand clones, roughly 89% seen once. The sequenced material came from PBMCs or T cells enriched from blood (not recorded which). The origin of the receptors is a man aged 25-40 years who had been exposed to COVID-19.

V usage is TRBV6-5 and J usage is TRBJ1-1; D is possibly TRBD1 (6 bases). Germline values: CDR1 MNHEY, CDR2 SVGAGI. This CDR3 is 13 amino acids long. The germline V and J ends were trimmed by 7 bases and 11 bases, with 20 bases remaining between them. The DNA for the CDR3 is TGTGCCAGCACCCCAAGGGAAAACAGGGACGCTTTCTTT. Its protein is CASTPRENRDAFF.

The V gene is TRBV5-1, the J gene TRBJ1-3, with a possible D match to TRBD1 (5 bases). Germline values: CDR1 SGHRS, CDR2 YFSETQ. V lost 0 bases to trimming and J lost 0 bases, with 7 bases between them. The length of the CDR3 is 15 residues. The chain's CDR3 is CASSLEGFSGNTIYF. The CDR3 bases are TGCGCCAGCAGCTTGGAGGGGTTCTCTGGAAACACCATATATTTT. The variable domain in full, completed from reference TRBV5-1 and TRBJ1-3, reads KAGVTQTPRYLIKTRGQQVTLSCSPISGHRSVSWYQQTPGQGLQFLFEYFSETQRNKGNFPGRFSGRQFSNSRSEMNVSTLELGDSALYLCASSLEGFSGNTIYFGEGSWLTVV.

The rearrangement links TRBV30 to TRBJ1-2; D is unclear. V was clipped by 4 bases and J by 6 bases, with 15 bases between them. The CDR3 contains 13 residues. Germline V gives CDR1 GTSNPN, CDR2 SVGIG (reference sequence). DNA for the CDR3: TGTGCCTGGACCCTCCTAGTGAGGGATGGCTACACCTTC. Translation: CAWTLLVRDGYTF.

The gene calls are TRBV25-1 and TRBJ2-2; D is possibly TRBD1 (6 bases). V dropped 11 bases and J dropped 2 bases, with 9 bases sitting between them. The CDR3 has 12 amino acids. In germline, CDR1 is MGHDK, CDR2 SYGVNS. The CDR3 DNA sequence: TGTGCCTTACAGGGTAACACCGGGGAGCTGTTTTTT. Its protein product is CALQGNTGELFF.

V gene TRBV19 combines with J gene TRBJ2-1; weak D call: TRBD1 (6 bases). This CDR3 is 13 amino acids long. Trimming stripped 2 bases from V and 7 bases from J, with 9 bases between. The V gene's germline CDR1 is LNHDA and CDR2 SQIVND (reference sequence). The CDR3 DNA is TGTGCCAGTAGTATACAGGGGACGAATGAGCAGTTCTTC. Residues: CASSIQGTNEQFF.

The chain joins TRBV7-2 to TRBJ2-1; D is perhaps TRBD2 (6 bases). The germline V gene encodes CDR1 SGHTA and CDR2 FQGNSA. V shed 2 bases and J shed 7 bases, with 9 bases lying between them. The CDR3 is 13 amino acids. Here the CDR3 reads CASSLFRGNEQFF. CDR3 nucleotide sequence: TGTGCCAGCAGCTTATTCCGGGGGAATGAGCAGTTCTTC.

The CDR3 DNA reads TGCGCCAGCAGCCAAGGGAGCAGGGCGGCTAATTCACCCCTCCACTTT. The encoded protein is CASSQGSRAANSPLHF. The chain joins TRBV4-3 to TRBJ1-6; a possible D gene is TRBD1 (5 bases). V lost 1 base and J lost 6, with 13 bases in between. The CDR3 loop spans 16 amino acids. Germline V gives CDR1 LGHNA, CDR2 YSLEER.

The chain employs TRBV5-1 and TRBJ1-1, with D unclear. The CDR3 is 14 residues long. Germline V gene lookup returns CDR1 SGHRS and CDR2 YFSETQ. Trimming shortened V by 7 bases and J by 3 bases, and 16 bases separated the two germline ends. CDR3 sequence (DNA): TGCGCCAGCGCTTCGGGGTGGGGAGACACTGAAGCTTTCTTT. Protein: CASASGWGDTEAFF.

The rearrangement joins TRBV19 to TRBJ2-1, with no clear D. CDR1 is LNHDA and CDR2 is SQIVND in the germline V gene (reference sequence). The CDR3 spans 15 residues. Between the trimmed V and J ends, which lost 3 bases and 2 bases, there was a span of 11 bases. The CDR3 spells CASSIYPGPYNEQFF. The CDR3 DNA sequence: TGTGCCAGTAGTATTTACCCAGGCCCCTACAATGAGCAGTTCTTC.

This clone was observed once. This chain connects TRBV20-1 to TRBJ2-1, with 10 bases identical to TRBD2. CDR1 and CDR2 from the germline V gene are DFQATT and SNEGSKA (reference sequence). With 3 bases clipped from V and 9 bases from J, the junction kept 14 bases outside the gene matches. This CDR3 contains 16 residues. CDR3 DNA: TGCAGTGCTAGTATTCCTAGCGGGGGAATAGTGGGTGAGCAGTTCTTC. It yields the protein CSASIPSGGIVGEQFF.

In this sample, this clone turned up once. The chain uses TRBV7-9 and TRBJ2-2; 9 nucleotides align to TRBD1. Per germline, CDR1 SEHNR and CDR2 FQNEAQ (reference sequence). The CDR3 totals 15 residues. Trimming at V came to 6 bases and at J to 8 bases, leaving 10 bases not matched to a gene. CDR3 DNA: TGTGCCAGCAGGAACGGGACAGGGTATTCTGGGGAGCTGTTTTTT. It specifies CASRNGTGYSGELFF.

The CDR3 DNA is TGTGCCAGCAGCCAGAGCCACAGGGGGGAAAACACCTTC. Translating it yields CASSQSHRGENTF. The V call is TRBV3-1 (or the pseudogene TRBV3-2), the J call TRBJ1-2; 8 positions match TRBD1. Germline CDR1 reads LGHDT; CDR2 reads YNNKEL (reference sequence). The CDR3 has 13 amino acids. V dropped 3 bases and J dropped 12; count of bases not matched to a gene: 9.

CDR3 region: CASSSPGQGFEQYF. The CDR3 nucleotides are TGTGCCAGCAGTAGCCCGGGACAGGGGTTCGAGCAGTACTTC. The rearrangement links TRBV28 to TRBJ2-7, with 10 positions matching TRBD1. J was trimmed by 6 bases and V by 5 bases; bases with no gene match: 7. The CDR3 covers 14 residues. Germline V gene sequence: CDR1 MDHEN, CDR2 SYDVKM.

J is TRBJ2-7 and V is TRBV12-3 or TRBV12-4; TRBD2 is a possible D gene (5 bases). Trimming took 8 bases from V and 3 from J, leaving 11 bases between them. CDR3 length equals 12 residues. CDR3 bases: TGTGCCAGCGGCGTTCGGGGCTACGAGCAGTACTTC. This encodes CASGVRGYEQYF.

The V and J genes are TRBV18 and TRBJ1-1; no reliable D call. Germline CDR1 and CDR2: KGHSH and LQKENI. The CDR3 sequence is 16 residues long. Trimming took off 5 bases at V and 4 bases at J, with 20 bases between the two ends. CDR3 DNA sequence: TGTGCCAGCTCAGGTGGATTGCTGGAGATGGGCACTGAAGCTTTCTTT. Its translation is CASSGGLLEMGTEAFF.

This chain links TRBV11-3 with TRBJ2-7; D is possibly TRBD1 (5 bases). The germline V gene encodes CDR1 SGHNT and CDR2 YENEEA. The V and J ends lost 5 bases and 6 bases respectively, with 11 bases between them. The CDR3 contains 12 residues. The CDR3, as DNA: TGTGCCAGCAGCCAGGGTTCAGGCGAGCAGTACTTC. This sequence encodes CASSQGSGEQYF.